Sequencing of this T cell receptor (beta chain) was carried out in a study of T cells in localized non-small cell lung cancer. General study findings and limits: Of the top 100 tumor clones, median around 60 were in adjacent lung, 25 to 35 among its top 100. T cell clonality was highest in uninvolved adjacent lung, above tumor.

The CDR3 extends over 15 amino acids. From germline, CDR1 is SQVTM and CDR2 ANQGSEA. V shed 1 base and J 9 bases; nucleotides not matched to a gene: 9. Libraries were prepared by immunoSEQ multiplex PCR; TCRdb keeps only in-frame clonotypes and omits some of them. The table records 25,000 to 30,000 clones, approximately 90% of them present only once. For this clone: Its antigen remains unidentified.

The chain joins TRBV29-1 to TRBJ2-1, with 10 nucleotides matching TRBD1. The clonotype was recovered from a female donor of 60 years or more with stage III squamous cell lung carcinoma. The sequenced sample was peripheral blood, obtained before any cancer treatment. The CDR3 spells CSVEGGTGEWGEQFF. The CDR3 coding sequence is TGCAGCGTTGAAGGCGGGACAGGGGAATGGGGTGAGCAGTTCTTC.